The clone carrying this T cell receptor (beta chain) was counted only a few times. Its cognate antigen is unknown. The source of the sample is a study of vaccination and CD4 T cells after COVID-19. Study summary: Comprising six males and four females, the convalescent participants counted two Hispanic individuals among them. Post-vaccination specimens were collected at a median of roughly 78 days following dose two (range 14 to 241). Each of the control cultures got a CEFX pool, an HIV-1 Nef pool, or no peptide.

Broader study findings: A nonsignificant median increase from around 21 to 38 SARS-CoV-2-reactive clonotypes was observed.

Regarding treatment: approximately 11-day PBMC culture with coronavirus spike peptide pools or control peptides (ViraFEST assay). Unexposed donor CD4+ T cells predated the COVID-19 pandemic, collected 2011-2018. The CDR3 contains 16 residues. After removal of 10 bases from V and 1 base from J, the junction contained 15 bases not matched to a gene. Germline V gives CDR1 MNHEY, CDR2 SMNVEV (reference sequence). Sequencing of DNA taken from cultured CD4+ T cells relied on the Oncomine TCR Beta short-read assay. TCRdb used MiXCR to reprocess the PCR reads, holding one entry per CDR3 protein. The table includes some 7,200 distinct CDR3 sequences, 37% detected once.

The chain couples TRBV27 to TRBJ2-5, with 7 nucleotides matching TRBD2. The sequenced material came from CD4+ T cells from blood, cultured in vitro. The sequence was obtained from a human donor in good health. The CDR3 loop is CATSRISAGVQETQYF. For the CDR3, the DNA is TGTGCCACTTCGCGGATCTCTGCGGGAGTCCAAGAGACCCAGTACTTC.